Listed below are T cell receptor beta chains from one sample, sequenced in a study of cytomegalovirus exposure and HLA in healthy donors. Profiled with immunoSEQ multiplex PCR; TCRdb holds only in-frame clones, not every one. The table has approximately 150,000 clones, roughly four fifths seen once. Sequencing input: PBMCs. These receptor sequences come from a girl aged 10 to 17 in good health and CMV-seropositive. The CDR3 runs from the conserved cysteine through the conserved F or W. The order of the fields is J gene, clone size, V gene, D gene, CDR3 DNA, CDR3 protein. A D gene is named only where the DNA matches it firmly. Clone size is shown for a subset of rows, as once, few, many or a class of expanded clone.

j_call: TRBJ1-4
clone_size: NA
v_call: TRBV9
d_call: TRBD1
cdr3_nt: TGTGCCAGCAGCCTGGGGACAGGGTTGGTCGAAAAACTGTTTTTT
cdr3_aa: CASSLGTGLVEKLFF

j_call: TRBJ1-5
clone_size: NA
v_call: TRBV28
d_call: NA
cdr3_nt: TGTGCCAGCAGTTTCTCTCCAGGGGTCAATCAGCCCCAGCATTTT
cdr3_aa: CASSFSPGVNQPQHF

j_call: TRBJ2-7
clone_size: few
v_call: TRBV7-8
d_call: NA
cdr3_nt: TGTGCCAGCAGCTTAGACACCTACGAGCAGTACTTC
cdr3_aa: CASSLDTYEQYF

j_call: TRBJ2-3
clone_size: NA
v_call: TRBV6-5
d_call: NA
cdr3_nt: TGTGCCAGCAGTCCAAATACAGATACGCAGTATTTT
cdr3_aa: CASSPNTDTQYF

j_call: TRBJ1-4
clone_size: NA
v_call: TRBV19
d_call: NA
cdr3_nt: TGTGCCAGTAGTCATACCGACAGGTTGGGGGAAAAACTGTTTTTT
cdr3_aa: CASSHTDRLGEKLFF

j_call: TRBJ1-2
clone_size: NA
v_call: TRBV7-9
d_call: NA
cdr3_nt: TGTGCCAGCAGCTTAGTGGGCCCCAATGGCTACACCTTC
cdr3_aa: CASSLVGPNGYTF

j_call: TRBJ1-2
clone_size: once
v_call: TRBV5-1
d_call: NA
cdr3_nt: TGCGCCAGCAGCTCGGACAGTAACTATGGCTACACCTTC
cdr3_aa: CASSSDSNYGYTF

j_call: TRBJ2-1
clone_size: NA
v_call: TRBV27
d_call: TRBD1
cdr3_nt: TGTGCCAGCACCAAAGGGGGACAGGGCAATGAGCAGTTCTTC
cdr3_aa: CASTKGGQGNEQFF

j_call: TRBJ2-1
clone_size: NA
v_call: TRBV2
d_call: TRBD1
cdr3_nt: TGTGCCAGCAACGGCAGACAGGGGGCTAGGAATGAGCAGTTCTTC
cdr3_aa: CASNGRQGARNEQFF

j_call: TRBJ1-6
clone_size: NA
v_call: TRBV9
d_call: NA
cdr3_nt: TGTGCCAGCAGCGACGGGGGGGGTTCACCCCTCCACTTT
cdr3_aa: CASSDGGGSPLHF

j_call: TRBJ2-7
clone_size: NA
v_call: TRBV5-1
d_call: TRBD1
cdr3_nt: TGCGCCAGCAGTCAAGGACAGGGATCCTACGAGCAGTACTTC
cdr3_aa: CASSQGQGSYEQYF

j_call: TRBJ1-1
clone_size: NA
v_call: TRBV29-1
d_call: NA
cdr3_nt: TGCAGCGTTCCGCCGCAGGGAAGGACTGAAGCTTTCTTT
cdr3_aa: CSVPPQGRTEAFF

j_call: TRBJ1-2
clone_size: NA
v_call: TRBV5-4
d_call: NA
cdr3_nt: TGTGCCAGCAGCTTGGGAGACACGGCCTATGGCTACACCTTC
cdr3_aa: CASSLGDTAYGYTF

j_call: TRBJ1-1
clone_size: NA
v_call: TRBV19
d_call: TRBD1
cdr3_nt: TGTGCCAGTAGTATAGGCCCTCTACGTAGGGGGCGCACGGGGACTGAAGCTTTCTTT
cdr3_aa: CASSIGPLRRGRTGTEAFF

j_call: TRBJ1-4
clone_size: once
v_call: TRBV11-3
d_call: NA
cdr3_nt: TGTGCCAGCACAGACGACAGGATTAGGGAAAAACTGTTTTTT
cdr3_aa: CASTDDRIREKLFF

j_call: TRBJ2-3
clone_size: NA
v_call: TRBV5-1
d_call: NA
cdr3_nt: TGCGCCAGCAGGAGCTTGTTGGATAGGAGCACCCCTAGCACAGATACGCAGTATTTT
cdr3_aa: CASRSLLDRSTPSTDTQYF

j_call: TRBJ2-2
clone_size: NA
v_call: TRBV6-6
d_call: NA
cdr3_nt: TGTGCCAGCAGTCCTGCAAGGGGGTTCACCGGGGAGCTGTTTTTT
cdr3_aa: CASSPARGFTGELFF

j_call: TRBJ2-7
clone_size: NA
v_call: TRBV6-1
d_call: NA
cdr3_nt: TGTGCCAGCAGTGAAGTCGGGTGGGACGAGCAGTACTTC
cdr3_aa: CASSEVGWDEQYF

j_call: TRBJ2-5
clone_size: NA
v_call: TRBV15
d_call: TRBD2
cdr3_nt: TGTGCCACCAGTAAGCGGGAGAAGCAAGAGACCCAGTACTTC
cdr3_aa: CATSKREKQETQYF

j_call: TRBJ1-2
clone_size: NA
v_call: TRBV15
d_call: NA
cdr3_nt: TGTGCCACCAGCGTTCGTCAGGGGAACTATGGCTACACCTTC
cdr3_aa: CATSVRQGNYGYTF

j_call: TRBJ1-2
clone_size: NA
v_call: TRBV19
d_call: NA
cdr3_nt: TGTGCCAGTAGTTTCAAGGGGGCTAACTATGGCTACACCTTC
cdr3_aa: CASSFKGANYGYTF

j_call: TRBJ1-1
clone_size: few
v_call: TRBV27
d_call: TRBD1
cdr3_nt: TGTGCCAGCAGGACACAGGGGGCCAAGCCCATGAACACTGAAGCTTTCTTT
cdr3_aa: CASRTQGAKPMNTEAFF

j_call: TRBJ1-2
clone_size: NA
v_call: TRBV6-4
d_call: TRBD1
cdr3_nt: TGTGCCAGCAGTGACGGGACAGGGGGCGCTTCAGTGGGATACACCTTC
cdr3_aa: CASSDGTGGASVGYTF

j_call: TRBJ2-3
clone_size: NA
v_call: TRBV4-2
d_call: TRBD2
cdr3_nt: TGTGCCAGCAGCCAATCGACTAGCGGTATGACAGATACGCAGTATTTT
cdr3_aa: CASSQSTSGMTDTQYF

j_call: TRBJ2-2
clone_size: NA
v_call: TRBV14
d_call: NA
cdr3_nt: TGTGCCACCCGGTGGGAGTTGAACACCGGGGAGCTGTTTTTT
cdr3_aa: CATRWELNTGELFF

j_call: TRBJ2-1
clone_size: NA
v_call: TRBV5-1
d_call: TRBD2
cdr3_nt: TGCGCCAGCAGCGGGGGACTAGCGGGGGGCCGTCATGAGCAGTTCTTC
cdr3_aa: CASSGGLAGGRHEQFF

j_call: TRBJ1-5
clone_size: NA
v_call: TRBV7-6
d_call: TRBD1
cdr3_nt: TGTGCCAGCAGTCCGACAGGGGCTAGCAATCAGCCCCAGCATTTT
cdr3_aa: CASSPTGASNQPQHF

j_call: TRBJ2-7
clone_size: NA
v_call: TRBV10-2
d_call: TRBD2
cdr3_nt: TGCGCCAGCAGCCCTTCGATCGGACTAGCGGGGGCGGATTACGAGCAGTACTTC
cdr3_aa: CASSPSIGLAGADYEQYF

j_call: TRBJ1-2
clone_size: NA
v_call: TRBV29-1
d_call: NA
cdr3_nt: TGCAGCGTGCCCACCAGGGGCGGCTACACCTTC
cdr3_aa: CSVPTRGGYTF

j_call: TRBJ2-1
clone_size: NA
v_call: TRBV15
d_call: TRBD1
cdr3_nt: TGTGCCACCAGCCTACGGACAGGGGCCAATGAGCAGTTCTTC
cdr3_aa: CATSLRTGANEQFF

j_call: TRBJ1-2
clone_size: NA
v_call: TRBV6-1
d_call: TRBD1
cdr3_nt: TGTGCCAGCAGCGAACTCGCGGACAGGGTGGGCGGCTACACCTTC
cdr3_aa: CASSELADRVGGYTF

j_call: TRBJ1-2
clone_size: NA
v_call: TRBV27
d_call: NA
cdr3_nt: TGTGCCAGCAGCAGATTACCCGGGTCCACTAACTATGGCTACACCTTC
cdr3_aa: CASSRLPGSTNYGYTF

j_call: TRBJ2-3
clone_size: NA
v_call: TRBV6-5
d_call: NA
cdr3_nt: TGTGCCAGCAGGCTTGGCGGTAGCCCGCCAGATACGCAGTATTTT
cdr3_aa: CASRLGGSPPDTQYF

j_call: TRBJ2-1
clone_size: once
v_call: TRBV9
d_call: NA
cdr3_nt: TGTGCCAGCAGCGTCAGGGGCAACAATGAGCAGTTCTTC
cdr3_aa: CASSVRGNNEQFF

j_call: TRBJ2-5
clone_size: few
v_call: TRBV5-6
d_call: TRBD1
cdr3_nt: TGTGCCAGCAGCTTGAGGACAGGGAGGACCCAGTACTTC
cdr3_aa: CASSLRTGRTQYF

j_call: TRBJ1-2
clone_size: NA
v_call: TRBV5-6
d_call: NA
cdr3_nt: TGTGCCAGCAGCTTGGTGACAGCCTACACCTTC
cdr3_aa: CASSLVTAYTF

j_call: TRBJ2-5
clone_size: once
v_call: TRBV12-5
d_call: TRBD1
cdr3_nt: TGTGCTAGTGGTTCACAGGGGGCACGGGAGACCCAGTACTTC
cdr3_aa: CASGSQGARETQYF

j_call: TRBJ1-1
clone_size: NA
v_call: TRBV13
d_call: NA
cdr3_nt: TGTGCCAGCAGCTTAGCTCGAAGGGGCGGCGGTGAAGCTTTCTTT
cdr3_aa: CASSLARRGGGEAFF

j_call: TRBJ1-1
clone_size: NA
v_call: TRBV7-3
d_call: NA
cdr3_nt: TGTGCCAGCAGCCGGGACACAGGGAAAGCTTTCTTT
cdr3_aa: CASSRDTGKAFF

j_call: TRBJ1-1
clone_size: NA
v_call: TRBV27
d_call: NA
cdr3_nt: TGTGCCAGCAGCCTCGCCAGGATGAACACTGAAGCTTTCTTT
cdr3_aa: CASSLARMNTEAFF

j_call: TRBJ2-1
clone_size: NA
v_call: TRBV6-4
d_call: TRBD2
cdr3_nt: TGTGCCAGCAGTTTTGACGGGGGGGCCGGTGAGCAGTTCTTC
cdr3_aa: CASSFDGGAGEQFF

j_call: TRBJ2-5
clone_size: few
v_call: TRBV6-1
d_call: NA
cdr3_nt: TGTGCCATCCGTCCTTGGGGGAGCGGGTCAGAGACCCAGTACTTC
cdr3_aa: CAIRPWGSGSETQYF

j_call: TRBJ2-1
clone_size: many
v_call: TRBV6-4
d_call: TRBD2
cdr3_nt: TGTGCCAGCAGCACCGGGACTAGCGGAGCCGACAATGAGCAGTTCTTC
cdr3_aa: CASSTGTSGADNEQFF

j_call: TRBJ1-1
clone_size: NA
v_call: TRBV4-1
d_call: TRBD1
cdr3_nt: TGCGCCAGCAGCCAAAGTGGACAGGGGAACACTGAAGCTTTCTTT
cdr3_aa: CASSQSGQGNTEAFF

j_call: TRBJ1-2
clone_size: NA
v_call: TRBV7-9
d_call: TRBD1
cdr3_nt: TGTGCCAGCAGCTTAGGGGGACAGGGGGTTTCAAATGGCTACACCTTC
cdr3_aa: CASSLGGQGVSNGYTF

j_call: TRBJ2-1
clone_size: once
v_call: TRBV7-3
d_call: NA
cdr3_nt: TGTGCCAGCAGCCCCTCGGGGGTTCTCGGGGATGAGCAGTTCTTC
cdr3_aa: CASSPSGVLGDEQFF

j_call: TRBJ2-5
clone_size: NA
v_call: TRBV29-1
d_call: TRBD1
cdr3_nt: TGCAGCGTGGACAGGGGGACGGAGACCCAGTACTTC
cdr3_aa: CSVDRGTETQYF

j_call: TRBJ1-1
clone_size: NA
v_call: TRBV5-1
d_call: NA
cdr3_nt: TGCGCCAGCAGCTTCGTTGAAAGGGGCACTGAAGCCTTCTTT
cdr3_aa: CASSFVERGTEAFF

j_call: TRBJ2-2
clone_size: NA
v_call: TRBV7-2
d_call: NA
cdr3_nt: TGTGCCAGCAGACAGACAGCGAACACCGGGGAGCTGTTTTTT
cdr3_aa: CASRQTANTGELFF

j_call: TRBJ2-3
clone_size: NA
v_call: TRBV11-2
d_call: TRBD2
cdr3_nt: TGTGCCAGCAGCTTAATAGCGGGGGGGCGGGATACGCAGTATTTT
cdr3_aa: CASSLIAGGRDTQYF